This entry features one T cell receptor (beta chain) sequence. This specimen comes from a study of shared clonotypes between healthy human individuals. The naive CD8 population came from CD45RO-negative cells selected for CCR7, without terminally differentiated effector memory CD45RA+ cells. V lost 3 bases to trimming and J lost 6 bases, with 16 bases between them. CDR1 SGHAT and CDR2 FQNNGV come from the germline V gene. The CDR3 is 15 residues long. Sorted-subset replicate PCR reactions were performed with about 210 ng DNA, corresponding to roughly 29,000 T cell genomes. Only in-frame clones appear in the TCRdb table, and some are missing; sequencing was by immunoSEQ multiplex PCR. Of 1.5 million to 2.5 million clones listed, about 95% were seen once; the top ten hold 1% to 1.5%.

The chain combines TRBV11-2 with TRBJ2-3, with D hard to call. What was sequenced was naive CD8+ T cells sorted from blood. The TCR comes from a man in his late teens or twenties in good health. CDR3 sequence reads: CASSFGPTPTDTQYF. The CDR3 DNA reads as TGTGCCAGCAGCTTCGGGCCTACCCCAACGGATACGCAGTATTTT.